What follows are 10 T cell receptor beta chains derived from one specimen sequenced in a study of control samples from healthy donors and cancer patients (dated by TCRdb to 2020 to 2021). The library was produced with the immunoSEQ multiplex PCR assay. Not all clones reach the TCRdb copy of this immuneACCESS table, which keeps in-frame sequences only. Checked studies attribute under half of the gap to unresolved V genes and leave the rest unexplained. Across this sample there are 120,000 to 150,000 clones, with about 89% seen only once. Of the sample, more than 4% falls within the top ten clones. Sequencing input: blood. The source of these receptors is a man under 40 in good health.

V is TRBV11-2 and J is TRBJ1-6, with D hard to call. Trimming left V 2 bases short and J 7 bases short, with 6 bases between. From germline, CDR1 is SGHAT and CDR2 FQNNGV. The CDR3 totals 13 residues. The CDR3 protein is CASSLQQNSPLHF. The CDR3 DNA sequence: TGTGCCAGCAGCTTACAACAAAATTCACCCCTCCACTTT.

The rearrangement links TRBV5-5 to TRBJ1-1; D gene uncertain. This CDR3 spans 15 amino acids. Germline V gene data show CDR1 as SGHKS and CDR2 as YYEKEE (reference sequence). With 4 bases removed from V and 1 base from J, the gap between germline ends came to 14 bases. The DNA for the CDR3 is TGTGCCAGCAGCCGATGGACGCGAGGGAACACTGAAGCTTTCTTT. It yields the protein CASSRWTRGNTEAFF.

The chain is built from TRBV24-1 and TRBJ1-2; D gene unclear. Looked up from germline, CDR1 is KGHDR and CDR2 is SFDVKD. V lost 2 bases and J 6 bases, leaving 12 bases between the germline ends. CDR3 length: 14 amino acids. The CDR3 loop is CATSDYTALDGYTF. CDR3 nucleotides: TGTGCCACCAGTGATTATACGGCTTTAGATGGCTACACCTTC.

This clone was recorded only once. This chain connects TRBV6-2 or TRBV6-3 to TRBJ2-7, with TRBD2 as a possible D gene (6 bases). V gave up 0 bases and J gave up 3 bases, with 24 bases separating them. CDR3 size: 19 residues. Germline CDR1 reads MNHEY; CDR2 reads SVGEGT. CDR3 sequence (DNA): TGTGCCAGCAGTTACTCCTGGGACTCCAATCGAGATTTCGGCTACGAGCAGTACTTC. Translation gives CASSYSWDSNRDFGYEQYF.

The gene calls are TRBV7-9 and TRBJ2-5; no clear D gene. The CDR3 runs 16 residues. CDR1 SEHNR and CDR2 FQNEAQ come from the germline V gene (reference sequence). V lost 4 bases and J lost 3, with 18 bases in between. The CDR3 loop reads CASSYFVGGSEETQYF. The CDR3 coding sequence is TGTGCCAGCAGCTATTTTGTTGGTGGGTCAGAAGAGACCCAGTACTTC.

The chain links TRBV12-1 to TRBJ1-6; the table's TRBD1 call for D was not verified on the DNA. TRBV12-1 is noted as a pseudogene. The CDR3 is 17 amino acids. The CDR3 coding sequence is TGTGCCAGCAGCTTTGAGGACAGAAGCTCCTATAATTCACCCCTCCACTTT. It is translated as CASSFEDRSSYNSPLHF.

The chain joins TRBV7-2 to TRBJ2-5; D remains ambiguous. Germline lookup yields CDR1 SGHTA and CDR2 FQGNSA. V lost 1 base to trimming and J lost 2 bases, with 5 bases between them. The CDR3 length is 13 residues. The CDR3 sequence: CASSLDKQETQYF. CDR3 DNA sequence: TGTGCCAGCAGCTTAGACAAGCAAGAGACCCAGTACTTC.

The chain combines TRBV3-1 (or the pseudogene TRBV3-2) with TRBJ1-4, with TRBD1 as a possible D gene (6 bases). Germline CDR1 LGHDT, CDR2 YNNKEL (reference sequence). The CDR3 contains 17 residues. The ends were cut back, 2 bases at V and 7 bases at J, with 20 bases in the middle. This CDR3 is CASSQSSWGQGSEKLFF. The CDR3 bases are TGTGCCAGCAGCCAAAGCTCCTGGGGACAAGGTTCTGAAAAACTGTTTTTT.

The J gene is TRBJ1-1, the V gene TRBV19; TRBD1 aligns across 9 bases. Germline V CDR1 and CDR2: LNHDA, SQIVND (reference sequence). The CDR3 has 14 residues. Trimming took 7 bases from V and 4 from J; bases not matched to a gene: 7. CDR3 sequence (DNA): TGTGCCAGTAACCCCGGGACAGGGAGCACTGAAGCTTTCTTT. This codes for CASNPGTGSTEAFF.

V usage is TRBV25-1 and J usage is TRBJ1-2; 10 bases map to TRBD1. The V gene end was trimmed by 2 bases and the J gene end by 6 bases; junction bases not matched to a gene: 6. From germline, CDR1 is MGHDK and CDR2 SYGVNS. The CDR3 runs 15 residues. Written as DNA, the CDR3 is TGTGCCAGCAGTGAACCCGACAGGGGGCGGGATGGCTACACCTTC. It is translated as CASSEPDRGRDGYTF.